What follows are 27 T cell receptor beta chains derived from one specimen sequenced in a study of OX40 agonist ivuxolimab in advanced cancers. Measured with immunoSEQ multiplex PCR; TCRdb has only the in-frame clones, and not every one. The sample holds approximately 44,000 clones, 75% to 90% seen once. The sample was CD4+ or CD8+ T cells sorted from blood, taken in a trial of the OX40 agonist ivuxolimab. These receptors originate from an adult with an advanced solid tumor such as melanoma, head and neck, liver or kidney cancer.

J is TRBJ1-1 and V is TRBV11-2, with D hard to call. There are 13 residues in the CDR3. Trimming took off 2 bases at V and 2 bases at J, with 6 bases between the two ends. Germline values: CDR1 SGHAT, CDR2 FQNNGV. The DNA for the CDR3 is TGTGCCAGCAGCTTATGGGGTAACACTGAAGCTTTCTTT. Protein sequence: CASSLWGNTEAFF.

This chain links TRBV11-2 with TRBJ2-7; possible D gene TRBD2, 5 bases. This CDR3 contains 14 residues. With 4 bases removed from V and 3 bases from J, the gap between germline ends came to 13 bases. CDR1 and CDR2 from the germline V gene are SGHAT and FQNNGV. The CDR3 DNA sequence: TGTGCCAGCAGCTCTCAACCCGGGGTCTACGAGCAGTACTTC. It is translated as CASSSQPGVYEQYF. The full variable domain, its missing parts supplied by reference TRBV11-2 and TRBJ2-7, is EAGVAQSPRYKIIEKRQSVAFWCNPISGHATLYWYQQILGQGPKLLIQFQNNGVVDDSQLPKDRFSAERLKGVDSTLKIQPAKLEDSAVYLCASSSQPGVYEQYFGPGTRLTVT.

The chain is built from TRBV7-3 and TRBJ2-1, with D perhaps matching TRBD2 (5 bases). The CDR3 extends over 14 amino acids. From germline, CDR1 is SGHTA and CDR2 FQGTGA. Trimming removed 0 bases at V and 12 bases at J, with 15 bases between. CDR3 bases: TGTGCCAGCAGCTTAACCGGGGAGCAAGGTGTGCAGTTCTTC. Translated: CASSLTGEQGVQFF.

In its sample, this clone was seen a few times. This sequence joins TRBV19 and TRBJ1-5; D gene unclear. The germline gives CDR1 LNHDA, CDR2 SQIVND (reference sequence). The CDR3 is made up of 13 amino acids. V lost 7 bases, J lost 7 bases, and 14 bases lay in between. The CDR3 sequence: CASTSMSRQPQHF. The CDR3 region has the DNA TGTGCCAGTACCTCGATGAGCCGCCAGCCCCAGCATTTT.

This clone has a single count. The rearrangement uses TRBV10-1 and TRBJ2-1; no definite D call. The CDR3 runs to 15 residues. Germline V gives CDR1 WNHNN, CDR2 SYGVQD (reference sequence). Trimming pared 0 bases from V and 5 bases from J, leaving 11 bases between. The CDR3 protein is CASSESSVWNNEQFF. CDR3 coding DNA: TGCGCCAGCAGTGAGTCATCGGTTTGGAACAATGAGCAGTTCTTC.

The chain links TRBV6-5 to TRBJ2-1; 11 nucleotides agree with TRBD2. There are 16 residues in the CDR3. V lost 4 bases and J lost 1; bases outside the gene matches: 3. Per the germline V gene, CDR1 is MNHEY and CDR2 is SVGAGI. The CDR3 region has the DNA TGTGCCAGCAGTTCGCTAGCGGGAGGTTCCTACAATGAGCAGTTCTTC. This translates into CASSSLAGGSYNEQFF.

In DNA, the CDR3 is TGTGCCAGCAGCCGCTGGGACAGTGAAGCTTTCTTT. Residues: CASSRWDSEAFF. This chain connects TRBV6-5 to TRBJ1-1; 7 bases are a match to TRBD1. The CDR3 sequence is 12 residues long. V dropped 6 bases and J dropped 7; count of bases not matched to a gene: 5. The germline gives CDR1 MNHEY, CDR2 SVGAGI.

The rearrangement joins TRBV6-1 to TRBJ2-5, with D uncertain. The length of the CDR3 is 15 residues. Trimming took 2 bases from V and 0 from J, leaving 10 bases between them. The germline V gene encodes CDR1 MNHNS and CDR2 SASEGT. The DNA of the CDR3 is TGTGCCAGCAGTGAATTCCCCCAGGACCAAGAGACCCAGTACTTC. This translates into CASSEFPQDQETQYF.

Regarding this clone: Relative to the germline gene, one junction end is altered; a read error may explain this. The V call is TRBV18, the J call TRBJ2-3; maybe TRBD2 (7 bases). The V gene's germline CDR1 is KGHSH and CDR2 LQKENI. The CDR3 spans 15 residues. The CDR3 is CASSPTSSMTGTQYF. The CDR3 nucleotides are TGTGCCAGCTCACCGACTAGCTCCATGACAGGTACGCAGTATTTT.

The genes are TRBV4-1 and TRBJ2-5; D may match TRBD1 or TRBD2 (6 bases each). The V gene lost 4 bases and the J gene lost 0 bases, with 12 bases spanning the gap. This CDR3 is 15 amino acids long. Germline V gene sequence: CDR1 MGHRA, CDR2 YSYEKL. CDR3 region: CASSPSRGDQETQYF. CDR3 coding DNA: TGCGCCAGCAGCCCTAGTAGGGGGGACCAAGAGACCCAGTACTTC.

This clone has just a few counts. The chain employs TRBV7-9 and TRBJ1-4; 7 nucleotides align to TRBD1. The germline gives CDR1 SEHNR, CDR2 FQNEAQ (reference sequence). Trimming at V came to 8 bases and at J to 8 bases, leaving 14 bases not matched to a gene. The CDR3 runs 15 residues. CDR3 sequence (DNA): TGTGCCAGCTCGCTTCAGACAGGGAACGCCGAAAAACTGTTTTTT. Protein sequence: CASSLQTGNAEKLFF.

As DNA, the CDR3 is TGTGCCAGCAGTAGACTAGTGTTGCACGAGCAGTACTTC. Encoded protein: CASSRLVLHEQYF. The chain couples TRBV2 to TRBJ2-7, with D perhaps matching TRBD2 (6 bases). Trimming removed 5 bases at V and 5 bases at J, with 13 bases between. Germline CDR1 and CDR2: SNHLY and FYNNEI. This CDR3 is 13 amino acids long. The whole variable domain, remainder taken from reference TRBV2 and TRBJ2-7, is EPEVTQTPSHQVTQMGQEVILRCVPISNHLYFYWYRQILGQKVEFLVSFYNNEISEKSEIFDDQFSVERPDGSNFTLKIRSTKLEDSAMYFCASSRLVLHEQYFGPGTRLTVT.

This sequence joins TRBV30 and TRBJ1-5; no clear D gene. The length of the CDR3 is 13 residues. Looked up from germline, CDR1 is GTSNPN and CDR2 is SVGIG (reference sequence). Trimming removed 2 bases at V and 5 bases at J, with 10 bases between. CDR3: CAWSPGEYQPQHF. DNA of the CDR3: TGTGCCTGGAGTCCGGGAGAATATCAGCCCCAGCATTTT. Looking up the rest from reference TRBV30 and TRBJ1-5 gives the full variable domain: SQTIHQWPATLVQPVGSPLSLECTVEGTSNPNLYWYRQAAGRGLQLLFYSVGIGQISSEVPQNLSASRPQDRQFILSSKKLLLSDSGFYLCAWSPGEYQPQHFGDGTRLSIL.

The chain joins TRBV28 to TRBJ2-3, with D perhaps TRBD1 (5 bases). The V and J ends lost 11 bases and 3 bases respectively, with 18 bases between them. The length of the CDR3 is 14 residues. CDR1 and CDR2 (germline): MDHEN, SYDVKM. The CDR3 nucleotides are TGTGCCGCTAGGGGCAGGATTAGGACAGATACGCAGTATTTT. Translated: CAARGRIRTDTQYF.

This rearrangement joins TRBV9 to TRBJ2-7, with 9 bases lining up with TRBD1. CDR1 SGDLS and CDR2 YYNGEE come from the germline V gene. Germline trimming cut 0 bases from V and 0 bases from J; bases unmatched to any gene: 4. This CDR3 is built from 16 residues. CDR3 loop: CASSVDPGQGSYEQYF. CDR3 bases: TGTGCCAGCAGCGTAGACCCGGGACAGGGCTCCTACGAGCAGTACTTC.

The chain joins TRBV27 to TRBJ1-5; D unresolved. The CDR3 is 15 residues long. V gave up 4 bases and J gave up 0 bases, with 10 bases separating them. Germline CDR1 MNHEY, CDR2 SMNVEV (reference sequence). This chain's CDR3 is CASSSSAYSNQPQHF. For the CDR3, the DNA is TGTGCCAGCAGTTCATCGGCTTATAGCAATCAGCCCCAGCATTTT.

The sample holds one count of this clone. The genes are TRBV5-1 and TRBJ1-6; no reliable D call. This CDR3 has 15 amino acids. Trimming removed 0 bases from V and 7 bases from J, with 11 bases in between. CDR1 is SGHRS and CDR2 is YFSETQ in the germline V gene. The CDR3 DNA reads TGCGCCAGCAGCTTGGATCAAGGTGGGAATTCACCCCTCCACTTT. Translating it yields CASSLDQGGNSPLHF. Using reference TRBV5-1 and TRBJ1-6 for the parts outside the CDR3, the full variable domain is KAGVTQTPRYLIKTRGQQVTLSCSPISGHRSVSWYQQTPGQGLQFLFEYFSETQRNKGNFPGRFSGRQFSNSRSEMNVSTLELGDSALYLCASSLDQGGNSPLHFGNGTRLTVT.

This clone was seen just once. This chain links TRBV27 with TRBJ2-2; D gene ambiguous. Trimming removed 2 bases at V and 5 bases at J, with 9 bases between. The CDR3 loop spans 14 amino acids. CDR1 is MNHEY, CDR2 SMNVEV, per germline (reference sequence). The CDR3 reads CASSLQASTGELFF. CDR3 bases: TGTGCCAGCAGTTTACAAGCGTCGACCGGGGAGCTGTTTTTT.

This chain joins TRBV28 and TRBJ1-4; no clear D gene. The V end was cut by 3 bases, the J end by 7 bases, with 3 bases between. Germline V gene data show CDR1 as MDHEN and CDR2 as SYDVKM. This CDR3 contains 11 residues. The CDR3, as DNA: TGTGCCAGCAGTTTTTCTGAAAAACTGTTTTTT. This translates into CASSFSEKLFF.

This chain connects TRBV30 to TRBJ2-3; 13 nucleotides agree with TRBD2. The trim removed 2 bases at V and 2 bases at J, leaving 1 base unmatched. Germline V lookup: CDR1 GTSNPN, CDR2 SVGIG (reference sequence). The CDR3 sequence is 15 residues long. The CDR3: CAWSTSGRATDTQYF. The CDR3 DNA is TGTGCCTGGAGTACTAGCGGGAGGGCCACAGATACGCAGTATTTT.

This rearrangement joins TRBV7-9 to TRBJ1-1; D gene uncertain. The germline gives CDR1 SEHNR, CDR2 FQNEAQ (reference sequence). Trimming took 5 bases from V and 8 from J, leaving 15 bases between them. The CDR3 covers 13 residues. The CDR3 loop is CASSPQKAGEAFF. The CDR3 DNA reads TGTGCCAGCAGCCCTCAAAAAGCTGGGGAAGCTTTCTTT.

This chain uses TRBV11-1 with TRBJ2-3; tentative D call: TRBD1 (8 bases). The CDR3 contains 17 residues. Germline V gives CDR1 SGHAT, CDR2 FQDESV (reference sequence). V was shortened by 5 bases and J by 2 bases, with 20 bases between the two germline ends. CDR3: CASSPGERDRFTDTQYF. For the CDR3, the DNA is TGTGCCAGCAGCCCGGGGGAGCGGGACAGGTTCACAGATACGCAGTATTTT.

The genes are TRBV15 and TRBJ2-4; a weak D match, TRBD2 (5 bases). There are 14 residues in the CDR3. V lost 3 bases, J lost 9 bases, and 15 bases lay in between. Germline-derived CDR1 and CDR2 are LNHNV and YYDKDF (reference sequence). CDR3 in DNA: TGTGCCACCAGCAGCGGGGAAGGGTCAGTCATTCAGTACTTC. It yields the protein CATSSGEGSVIQYF.

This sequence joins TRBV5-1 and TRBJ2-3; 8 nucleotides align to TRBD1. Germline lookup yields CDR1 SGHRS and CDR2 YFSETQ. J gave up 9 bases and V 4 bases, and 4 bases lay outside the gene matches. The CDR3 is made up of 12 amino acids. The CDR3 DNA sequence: TGCGCCAGCAGCCGACAGGGGCAGACGCAGTATTTT. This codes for CASSRQGQTQYF.

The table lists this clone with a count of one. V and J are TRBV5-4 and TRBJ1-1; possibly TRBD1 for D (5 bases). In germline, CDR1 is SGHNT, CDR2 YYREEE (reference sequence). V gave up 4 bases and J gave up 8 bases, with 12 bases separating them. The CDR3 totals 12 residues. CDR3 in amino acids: CASSPGTGEAFF. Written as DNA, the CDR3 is TGTGCCAGCAGCCCCGGGACGGGCGAAGCTTTCTTT.

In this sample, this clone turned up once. The CDR3 nucleotides read TGTGCCACCAGCAGAGATATAGCGGATGAGCAGTTCTTC. Translation gives CATSRDIADEQFF. The gene calls are TRBV15 and TRBJ2-1, with D maybe TRBD2 (6 bases). CDR3 size: 13 residues. The germline gives CDR1 LNHNV, CDR2 YYDKDF (reference sequence). The ends were cut back, 0 bases at V and 8 bases at J, with 8 bases in the middle. The full variable domain, rest sourced from reference TRBV15 and TRBJ2-1, is DAMVIQNPRYQVTQFGKPVTLSCSQTLNHNVMYWYQQKSSQAPKLLFHYYDKDFNNEADTPDNFQSRRPNTSFCFLDIRSPGLGDTAMYLCATSRDIADEQFFGPGTRLTVL.

The CDR3 loop is CASSLASGRFGNEQFF. The CDR3 DNA is TGTGCCAGCAGCTTGGCTAGCGGGAGATTTGGGAATGAGCAGTTCTTC. The chain employs TRBV7-2 and TRBJ2-1, with 10 bases fitting TRBD2. Per the germline V gene, CDR1 is SGHTA and CDR2 is FQGNSA. The CDR3 loop spans 16 amino acids. The V gene end was trimmed by 3 bases and the J gene end by 7 bases; junction bases not matched to a gene: 9.